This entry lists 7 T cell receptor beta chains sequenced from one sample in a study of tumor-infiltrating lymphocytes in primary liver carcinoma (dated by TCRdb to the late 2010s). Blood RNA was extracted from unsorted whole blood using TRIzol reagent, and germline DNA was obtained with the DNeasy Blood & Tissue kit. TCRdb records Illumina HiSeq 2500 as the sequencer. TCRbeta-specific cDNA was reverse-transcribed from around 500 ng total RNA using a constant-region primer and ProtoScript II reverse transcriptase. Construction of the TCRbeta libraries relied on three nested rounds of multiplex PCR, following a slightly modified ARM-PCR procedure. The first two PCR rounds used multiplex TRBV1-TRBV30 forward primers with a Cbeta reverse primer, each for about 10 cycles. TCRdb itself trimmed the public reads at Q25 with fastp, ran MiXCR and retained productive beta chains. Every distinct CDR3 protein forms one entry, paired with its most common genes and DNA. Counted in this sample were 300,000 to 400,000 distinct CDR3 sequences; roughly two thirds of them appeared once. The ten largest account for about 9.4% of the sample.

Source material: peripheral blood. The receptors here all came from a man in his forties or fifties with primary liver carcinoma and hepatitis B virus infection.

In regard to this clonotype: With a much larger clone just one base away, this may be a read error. CDR3 bases: TGTGCCAGCAGTTTATCCGACAGGATAACCTATGACTACACCTTC. Its translation: CASSLSDRITYDYTF. V and J are TRBV28 and TRBJ1-2; D is possibly TRBD1 (6 bases). This CDR3 spans 15 amino acids. Germline lookup yields CDR1 MDHEN and CDR2 SYDVKM.

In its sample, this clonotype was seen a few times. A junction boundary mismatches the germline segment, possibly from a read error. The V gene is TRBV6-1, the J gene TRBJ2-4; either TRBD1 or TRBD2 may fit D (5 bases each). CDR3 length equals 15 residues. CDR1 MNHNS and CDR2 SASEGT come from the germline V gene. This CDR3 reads CTSSETIWGKNIQYF. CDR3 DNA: TGTACCAGCAGTGAAACGATTTGGGGGAAAAACATTCAGTACTTT.

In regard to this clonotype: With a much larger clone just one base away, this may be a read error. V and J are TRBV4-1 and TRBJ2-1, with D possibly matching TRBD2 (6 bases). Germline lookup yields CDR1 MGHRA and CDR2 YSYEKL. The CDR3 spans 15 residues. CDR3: CASSAPGLAPNERFF. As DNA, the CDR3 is TGCGCCAGCAGCGCCCCCGGCCTAGCGCCCAATGAGCGGTTCTTC.

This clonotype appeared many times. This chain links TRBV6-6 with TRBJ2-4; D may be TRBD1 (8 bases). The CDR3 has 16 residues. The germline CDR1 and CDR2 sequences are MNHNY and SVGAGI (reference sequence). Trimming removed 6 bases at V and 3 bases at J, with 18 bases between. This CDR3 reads CASRTYTGGDKNIQYF. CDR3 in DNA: TGTGCCAGCAGAACCTATACAGGGGGGGACAAAAACATTCAGTACTTC.

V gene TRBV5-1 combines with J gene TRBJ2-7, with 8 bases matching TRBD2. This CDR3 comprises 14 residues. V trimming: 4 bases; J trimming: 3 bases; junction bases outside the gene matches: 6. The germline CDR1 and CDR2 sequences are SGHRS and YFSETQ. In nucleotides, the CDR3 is TGCGCCAGCAGCCAGACTAGCGCCTACTACGAGCAGTACTTC. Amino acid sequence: CASSQTSAYYEQYF.

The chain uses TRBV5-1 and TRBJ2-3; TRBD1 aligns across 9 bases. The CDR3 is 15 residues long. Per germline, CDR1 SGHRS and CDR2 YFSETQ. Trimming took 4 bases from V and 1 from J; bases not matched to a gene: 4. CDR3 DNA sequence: TGCGCCAGCAGCCAACAGGGGGCCCGCACAGATACGCAGTATTTT. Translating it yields CASSQQGARTDTQYF.

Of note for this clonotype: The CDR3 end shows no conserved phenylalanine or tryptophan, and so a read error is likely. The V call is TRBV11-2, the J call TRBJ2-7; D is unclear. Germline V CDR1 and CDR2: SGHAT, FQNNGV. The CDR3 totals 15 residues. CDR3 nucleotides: TGTGCCACCAGCTCCGGACGGCTTTACGCGCGCGAGCAGTACTTA. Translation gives CATSSGRLYAREQYL.